These 16 T cell receptor beta chains share one sample of origin, sequenced in a study of blood T cells in healthy people across ages. Through a sample-barcoded 5' primer and a J-beta primer mix, a second PCR was run for roughly 6 to 12 cycles. TCRdb fed the 5' RACE reads into MiXCR, producing one record per CDR3 protein. The data hold roughly 680,000 distinct CDR3 sequences, with around half observed a single time. The sample taken for sequencing was blood. The source of these receptors is a woman aged 60-70 years in good health.

This clonotype has ten or more counts. This chain connects TRBV12-3 or TRBV12-4 to TRBJ2-5, with D perhaps matching TRBD1 or TRBD2 (5 bases each). V lost 3 bases and J 5 bases, leaving 19 bases between the germline ends. This CDR3 is built from 16 residues. The CDR3 DNA is TGTGCCAGCAGTTTTACCGGGACCCTGGGGATGGAGACCCAGTACTTC. This codes for CASSFTGTLGMETQYF.

This clonotype came up a few times. CDR3 nucleotide sequence: TGTGCCAGTAATCGGAGACGTCATGGCTACACCTTC. It yields the protein CASNRRRHGYTF. The chain combines TRBV19 with TRBJ1-2, with D unresolved. Per germline, CDR1 LNHDA and CDR2 SQIVND (reference sequence). V shed 7 bases and J shed 6 bases, with 12 bases lying between them. The CDR3 length is 12 residues.

The chain uses TRBV30 and TRBJ1-1, with D uncertain. CDR1 GTSNPN and CDR2 SVGIG come from the germline V gene (reference sequence). The ends were cut back, 4 bases at V and 7 bases at J, with 7 bases in the middle. The CDR3 consists of 10 residues. In DNA form, the CDR3 reads TGTGCCTGGAATAGGGTTGAAGCTTTCTTT. It codes for CAWNRVEAFF.

To note about this clonotype: The junction shows a germline mismatch at one end, possibly a read error. The V and J genes are TRBV7-2 and TRBJ2-1; unclear D gene. Germline assignment: CDR1 SGHTA and CDR2 FQGNSA. The CDR3 has 15 amino acids. CDR3 DNA sequence: TGTGCCAGCAGCTTAGCGGCCAGCGCCTACAATGAGCAGTTCTTT. Amino acids: CASSLAASAYNEQFF.

This clonotype was recorded a few times. The V gene is TRBV7-2, the J gene TRBJ2-7; 9 bases match TRBD1. J gave up 3 bases and V 5 bases, and 8 bases lay outside the gene matches. CDR1 and CDR2 (germline): SGHTA, FQGNSA. This CDR3 is 15 amino acids long. The CDR3 is CASSIGTGSIYEQYF. As DNA, the CDR3 is TGTGCCAGCAGCATAGGGACAGGGTCTATCTACGAGCAGTACTTC.

A word on this clonotype: This may be a read error: a much more frequent sequence differs by one nucleotide. J is TRBJ2-7 and V is TRBV12-3 or TRBV12-4; TRBD2 matches 10 bases. V shed 11 bases, J shed 4 bases, and the junction held 11 bases outside the gene matches. This CDR3 has 14 residues. In DNA form, the CDR3 reads TGTGCCTGTTCAGCGGGAGGGCCCGGATACGAGCAGTACTTC. Amino acids: CACSAGGPGYEQYF.

This clonotype was picked up many times. The chain is built from TRBV20-1 and TRBJ2-7; D might be TRBD1 (9 bases). CDR3 size: 23 residues. Germline loops: CDR1 DFQATT, CDR2 SNEGSKA (reference sequence). The ends were cut back, 1 base at V and 0 bases at J, with 37 bases in the middle. The CDR3 spells CSARVVDRGEASGLGPPSYEQYF. Here the CDR3 DNA reads TGCAGTGCTAGAGTTGTAGACAGGGGGGAAGCTAGCGGGCTGGGTCCCCCCTCCTACGAGCAGTACTTC.

The gene calls are TRBV25-1 and TRBJ1-1; D is possibly TRBD1 (6 bases). The length of the CDR3 is 15 residues. Germline assignment: CDR1 MGHDK and CDR2 SYGVNS. V was cut by 2 bases and J by 4 bases, with 14 bases left in between. Here the CDR3 DNA reads TGTGCCAGCAGTGAAGCTGGCCAGGGGAGCACTGAAGCTTTCTTT. Protein: CASSEAGQGSTEAFF.

The V and J genes are TRBV9 and TRBJ2-5, with a possible D match to TRBD2 (5 bases). Per germline, CDR1 SGDLS and CDR2 YYNGEE. This CDR3 is 14 amino acids long. The ends were cut back, 2 bases at V and 3 bases at J, with 11 bases in the middle. For the CDR3, the DNA is TGTGCCAGCAGCGTGGGCTTAGCGAAAGAGACCCAGTACTTC. Translating gives CASSVGLAKETQYF.

This sequence joins TRBV10-3 and TRBJ2-1; D tentatively reads TRBD1 or TRBD2 (6 bases each). This CDR3 has 16 amino acids. V gave up 4 bases and J gave up 2 bases, with 15 bases separating them. CDR1 is ENHRY, CDR2 SYGVKD, per germline. CDR3 in amino acids: CAISVRRDNPYNEQFF. The DNA of the CDR3 is TGTGCCATCAGTGTGAGGAGGGACAACCCCTACAATGAGCAGTTCTTC.

The chain couples TRBV20-1 to TRBJ2-5; the D is unclear. Trimming cost V 0 bases and J 4 bases, with 9 bases left between them. This CDR3 is 13 amino acids long. Germline CDR1 DFQATT, CDR2 SNEGSKA (reference sequence). The CDR3 loop reads CSARDVTLETQYF. Written as DNA, the CDR3 is TGCAGTGCTAGAGACGTGACCCTAGAGACCCAGTACTTC.

In the case of this clonotype: This may arise from a read error, as a much more abundant clone is one base away. The chain combines TRBV12-3 or TRBV12-4 with TRBJ2-5; TRBD2 matches at 7 bases. Trimming cost V 1 base and J 11 bases; bases outside gene matches: 13. This CDR3 has 15 amino acids. CDR3 loop: CASSLGLAEGDEQYF. CDR3 DNA sequence: TGTGCCAGCAGTTTAGGGCTAGCGGAAGGCGATGAGCAGTACTTC.

A single count supports this clonotype. The V call is TRBV7-2, the J call TRBJ2-3, with D possibly being TRBD1 or TRBD2 (6 bases each). Trimming shortened V by 5 bases and J by 0 bases, and 15 bases separated the two germline ends. From germline, CDR1 is SGHTA and CDR2 FQGNSA. This CDR3 has 16 residues. The CDR3 DNA sequence: TGTGCCAGCAGCCCCGAGGGGGGACGGAGCACAGATACGCAGTATTTT. Its translation: CASSPEGGRSTDTQYF.

The J gene is TRBJ1-2, the V gene TRBV7-2, with TRBD1 identical over 9 bases. The CDR3 totals 14 residues. V gave up 6 bases and J gave up 7 bases; unmatched junction bases: 9. The V gene's germline CDR1 is SGHTA and CDR2 FQGNSA. Written as DNA, the CDR3 is TGTGCCAGCAGGCCTGTGACAGGGGGATCTGGCTACACCTTC. This encodes CASRPVTGGSGYTF.

V usage is TRBV24-1 and J usage is TRBJ2-5; no clear D gene. V dropped 4 bases and J dropped 2 bases, with 16 bases sitting between them. This CDR3 is 16 amino acids long. Per the germline V gene, CDR1 is KGHDR and CDR2 is SFDVKD. The DNA for the CDR3 is TGTGCCACCAGTGAAACACGGGCCTCGTCTCAAGAGACCCAGTACTTC. Its protein product is CATSETRASSQETQYF.

This clonotype was detected once. The rearrangement joins TRBV6-6 to TRBJ2-7; 9 bases agree with TRBD1. Germline values: CDR1 MNHNY, CDR2 SVGAGI (reference sequence). The J segment lost 7 bases and the V segment lost 2 bases, leaving 6 bases of the junction unmatched. This CDR3 contains 14 residues. CDR3 DNA: TGTGCCAGCAGTTACCCCGGACAGGGGACAGAGCAGTACTTC. This codes for CASSYPGQGTEQYF.